This T cell receptor (beta chain) was captured in a study of T cells expressing NK-cell markers. Across the whole study: Sorted CD3+CD56-NKG2C+, CD3+CD56+NKG2C- and CD3+CD56+NKG2C+ T cells were the source of the TCR beta repertoires. Seven sequenced donors out of eight were HCMV-seropositive, one seronegative.

This CDR3 comprises 15 residues. TCRdb re-analyzed the 5' RACE reads; it lists each CDR3 protein once, without DNA. Recorded for this sample: about 260,000 distinct CDR3 sequences. This chain uses TRBV12-3 or TRBV12-4 with TRBJ2-7. The material sequenced was blood T cells: a sorted CD56 or NKG2C T cell subset, CD4+ or CD8+ T cells, or bulk PBMC T cells (not recorded which). This TCR came from a woman aged 18-70 years in good health. Here the CDR3 reads CASSLMATVYYEQYF.